This T cell receptor beta chain is drawn from a study of CD8 T cells in Susac syndrome. Overall study findings and caveats: The study conceded that relatively few individuals underwent its TCR sequencing and HLA analysis.

Random hexamers were used to reverse transcribe the RNA input (about 0.5 to 1 ug). Multiplex immunoSEQ PCR targeted 54 Vbeta and 13 Jbeta TCR beta segments. TCRdb re-called the immunoSEQ multiplex PCR reads with MiXCR, one entry per CDR3 protein. This table holds some 110,000 distinct CDR3 sequences, 85% to 95% found once. Concerning this clonotype itself: Antigen specificity is unknown.

High-throughput TCR beta sequencing covered peripheral CD8+ and CD4+ T cells. Negative isolation was used for CD8+ and CD4+ T cells, and FACS enrichment was applied to TEMRA cells. The germline V and J ends were trimmed by 5 bases and 6 bases, with 13 bases remaining between them. CDR3 size: 13 residues. This clonotype was obtained from a human donor with multiple sclerosis. The V call is TRBV12-3 or TRBV12-4, the J call TRBJ1-1, with D possibly being TRBD1 (6 bases). The sample was CD4+ T cells from PBMCs. This chain's CDR3 is CASSERHRAEAFF. The CDR3 DNA is TGTGCCAGCAGTGAGAGACACAGGGCTGAAGCTTTCTTT.